The 18 T cell receptor beta chains below come from one sample, sequenced in a study of CD8 T cells in ankylosing spondylitis. TCRdb itself ran the 5' RACE reads through MiXCR, one entry per CDR3 protein. The sample lists 200,000 to 250,000 distinct CDR3 sequences, 30% to 40% occurring once. The material sequenced was blood, either unsorted or a sorted T cell fraction (not recorded which). The receptors shown here come from a male donor with ankylosing spondylitis or in good health (not recorded which).

The table lists this clonotype with a few counts. The chain links TRBV20-1 to TRBJ1-4; possible D gene TRBD1, 6 bases. Germline V lookup: CDR1 DFQATT, CDR2 SNEGSKA (reference sequence). V was cut by 6 bases and J by 5 bases, with 13 bases left in between. The CDR3 loop spans 13 amino acids. The CDR3 protein is CSAGGGPNEKLFF. The CDR3 region has the DNA TGCAGTGCCGGCGGGGGGCCGAATGAAAAACTGTTTTTT.

This clonotype occurred a few times. V usage is TRBV18 and J usage is TRBJ1-1; D is unresolved. CDR1 is KGHSH and CDR2 is LQKENI in the germline V gene. Between the trimmed V and J ends, which lost 5 bases and 0 bases, there was a span of 7 bases. The CDR3 extends over 13 amino acids. The CDR3 DNA is TGTGCCAGCTCATCCCAGTTGAACACTGAAGCTTTCTTT. It encodes CASSSQLNTEAFF.

This chain joins TRBV7-9 and TRBJ2-6; a weak D match, TRBD2 (5 bases). Germline V gene data show CDR1 as SEHNR and CDR2 as FQNEAQ (reference sequence). CDR3 size: 15 residues. V lost 2 bases and J lost 3, with 8 bases in between. The CDR3 nucleotides are TGTGCCAGCAGCTTACGGGGAGTTGGGGCCAACGTCCTGACTTTC. Translation: CASSLRGVGANVLTF.

V is TRBV12-3 or TRBV12-4 and J is TRBJ2-2, with TRBD1 matching over 8 bases. The CDR3 is 16 residues long. Unmatched junction bases numbered 9, after V lost 4 bases and J lost 5 bases. The CDR3 loop is CASSSHDRGGTGELFF. CDR3 DNA sequence: TGTGCCAGCAGTTCCCATGACAGGGGTGGAACCGGGGAGCTGTTTTTT.

The sample holds a few counts of this clonotype. The chain links TRBV5-1 to TRBJ2-5, with 9 bases lining up with TRBD2. This CDR3 comprises 16 residues. V gave up 0 bases and J gave up 6 bases; unmatched junction bases: 9. The germline gives CDR1 SGHRS, CDR2 YFSETQ. CDR3 residues: CASSLELAGDIKTQYF. CDR3 DNA sequence: TGCGCCAGCAGCTTGGAGTTAGCGGGGGATATAAAGACCCAGTACTTC.

The rearrangement links TRBV5-1 to TRBJ2-7; 11 nucleotides line up with TRBD2. The CDR3 sequence is 15 residues long. V lost 3 bases, J lost 3 bases, and 5 bases stayed unmatched. Germline V gene lookup returns CDR1 SGHRS and CDR2 YFSETQ. DNA of the CDR3: TGCGCCAGCAGCTCCCTAGCGGGGGGCCTCTACGAGCAGTACTTC. Protein product: CASSSLAGGLYEQYF.

The chain joins TRBV20-1 to TRBJ1-5, with TRBD1 identical over 7 bases. Germline CDR1 reads DFQATT; CDR2 reads SNEGSKA (reference sequence). The ends lost 4 bases at V and 0 bases at J; junction bases unmatched: 9. The CDR3 is 16 amino acids. The CDR3 sequence is CSATRDRVYSNQPQHF. In DNA form, the CDR3 reads TGCAGTGCTACCCGGGACAGAGTCTATAGCAATCAGCCCCAGCATTTT.

This clonotype was found a few times. The rearrangement links TRBV6-5 to TRBJ2-7; the D is unclear. Germline CDR1 reads MNHEY; CDR2 reads SVGAGI. This CDR3 has 11 amino acids. V was clipped by 4 bases and J by 3 bases, with 4 bases between them. This CDR3 is CASSSRYEQYF. The CDR3 bases are TGTGCCAGCAGTTCCCGCTACGAGCAGTACTTC.

V gene TRBV12-3 or TRBV12-4 combines with J gene TRBJ1-1; maybe TRBD1 (6 bases). Trimming left V 4 bases short and J 4 bases short, with 13 bases between. This CDR3 has 14 amino acids. The CDR3: CASSSRQGFTEAFF. DNA for the CDR3: TGTGCCAGCAGTTCCCGCCAGGGGTTCACTGAAGCTTTCTTT.

The rearrangement links TRBV12-3 or TRBV12-4 to TRBJ2-7; 8 nucleotides align to TRBD1. CDR3 length: 14 amino acids. The V segment lost 5 bases and the J segment 2 bases; nucleotides outside the gene matches: 5. Written as DNA, the CDR3 is TGTGCCAGCAGTAAACAGACAGGGGCCTACGAGCAGTACTTC. Translation: CASSKQTGAYEQYF.

The rearrangement links TRBV27 to TRBJ2-7; the match to TRBD2 covers 11 bases. Germline V gene data show CDR1 as MNHEY and CDR2 as SMNVEV (reference sequence). This CDR3 contains 16 residues. Trimming at V came to 5 bases and at J to 0 bases, leaving 6 bases not matched to a gene. The DNA for the CDR3 is TGTGCCAGCAGTCCTTCTAGCGGGGGGCTCTCCTACGAGCAGTACTTC. This codes for CASSPSSGGLSYEQYF.

The chain has TRBV7-2 and TRBJ1-1, with 12 bases matching TRBD1. Trimming at V came to 1 base and at J to 5 bases, leaving 5 bases not matched to a gene. Per the germline V gene, CDR1 is SGHTA and CDR2 is FQGNSA. The CDR3 totals 16 residues. Here the CDR3 reads CASSLGDRGLWTEAFF. The CDR3 DNA reads as TGTGCCAGCAGCTTAGGGGACAGGGGGCTTTGGACTGAAGCTTTCTTT. Variable domain in full (rest from reference TRBV7-2 and TRBJ1-1): GAGVSQSPSNKVTEKGKDVELRCDPISGHTALYWYRQSLGQGLEFLIYFQGNSAPDKSGLPSDRFSAERTGGSVSTLTIQRTQQEDSAVYLCASSLGDRGLWTEAFFGQGTRLTVV.

The V and J genes are TRBV20-1 and TRBJ1-5, with D uncertain. Trimming shortened V by 1 base and J by 0 bases, and 10 bases separated the two germline ends. The CDR3 has 15 amino acids. The germline CDR1 and CDR2 sequences are DFQATT and SNEGSKA (reference sequence). Here the CDR3 DNA reads TGCAGTGCTAGAGTTTCGGATTATAGCAATCAGCCCCAGCATTTT. Amino acid sequence: CSARVSDYSNQPQHF.

The chain links TRBV12-3 or TRBV12-4 to TRBJ1-2; the D is unclear. Trimming shortened V by 1 base and J by 1 base, and 7 bases separated the two germline ends. The CDR3 spans 14 residues. The CDR3 loop reads CASSLGRRNYGYTF. The CDR3 DNA is TGTGCCAGCAGTTTAGGACGGCGTAACTATGGCTACACCTTC.

V is TRBV7-6 and J is TRBJ1-4, with a weak D call TRBD1 (5 bases). V was trimmed by 5 bases and J by 0 bases, leaving 7 bases between them. The CDR3 has 14 residues. Germline CDR1 and CDR2: SGHVS and FNYEAQ. The DNA for the CDR3 is TGTGCCAGCAGCAAAGGGGCAACTAATGAAAAACTGTTTTTT. Its protein product is CASSKGATNEKLFF.

This clonotype was detected a few times. The rearrangement uses TRBV12-3 or TRBV12-4 and TRBJ1-4, with D perhaps matching TRBD1 (5 bases). CDR3 length: 15 amino acids. Trimming pared 6 bases from V and 2 bases from J, leaving 13 bases between. Here the CDR3 reads CASSPGGLTNEKLFF. Here the CDR3 DNA reads TGTGCCAGCAGCCCCGGGGGGTTGACTAATGAAAAACTGTTTTTT.

The genes are TRBV7-2 and TRBJ1-1; tentative D call: TRBD1 (6 bases). CDR3 length: 14 residues. The germline V gene encodes CDR1 SGHTA and CDR2 FQGNSA. V shed 3 bases and J shed 4 bases, with 12 bases lying between them. For the CDR3, the DNA is TGTGCCAGCAGCTTCCTAACAGGGATCACTGAAGCTTTCTTT. It is translated as CASSFLTGITEAFF.

This chain connects TRBV28 to TRBJ2-7; D gene uncertain. CDR3 size: 12 residues. V was clipped by 6 bases and J by 6 bases, with 12 bases between them. Germline CDR1 is MDHEN and CDR2 is SYDVKM. CDR3 region: CASRPPGSEQYF. The CDR3 coding sequence is TGTGCCAGCAGACCCCCCGGCTCCGAGCAGTACTTC.